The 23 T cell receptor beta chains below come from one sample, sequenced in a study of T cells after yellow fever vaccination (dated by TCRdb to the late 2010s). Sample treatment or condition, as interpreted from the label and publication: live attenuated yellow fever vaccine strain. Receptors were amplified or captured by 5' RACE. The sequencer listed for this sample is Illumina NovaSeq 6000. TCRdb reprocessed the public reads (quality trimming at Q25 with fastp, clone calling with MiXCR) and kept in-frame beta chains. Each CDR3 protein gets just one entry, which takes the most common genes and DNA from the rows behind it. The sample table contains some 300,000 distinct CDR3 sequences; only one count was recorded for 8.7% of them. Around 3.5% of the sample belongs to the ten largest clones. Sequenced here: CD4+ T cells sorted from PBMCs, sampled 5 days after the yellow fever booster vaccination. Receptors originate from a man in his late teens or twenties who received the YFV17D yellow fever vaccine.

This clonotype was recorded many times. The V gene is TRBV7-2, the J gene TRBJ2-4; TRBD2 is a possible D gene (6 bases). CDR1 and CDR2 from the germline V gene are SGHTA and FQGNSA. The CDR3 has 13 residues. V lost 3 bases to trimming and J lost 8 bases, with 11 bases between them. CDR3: CASSFAGTDIQYF. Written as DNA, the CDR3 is TGTGCCAGCAGCTTTGCGGGGACGGACATTCAGTACTTC. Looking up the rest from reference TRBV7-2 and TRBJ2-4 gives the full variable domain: GAGVSQSPSNKVTEKGKDVELRCDPISGHTALYWYRQSLGQGLEFLIYFQGNSAPDKSGLPSDRFSAERTGGSVSTLTIQRTQQEDSAVYLCASSFAGTDIQYFGAGTRLSVL.

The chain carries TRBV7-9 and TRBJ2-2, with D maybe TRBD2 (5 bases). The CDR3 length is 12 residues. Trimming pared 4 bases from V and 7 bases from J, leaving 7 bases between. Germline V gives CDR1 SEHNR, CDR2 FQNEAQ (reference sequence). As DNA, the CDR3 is TGTGCCAGCAGCTCGGAGGTCGGGGAGCTGTTTTTT. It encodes CASSSEVGELFF.

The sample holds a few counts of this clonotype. CDR3: CASTQRGGQETQYF. CDR3 nucleotide sequence: TGTGCCAGCACCCAGCGGGGGGGGCAAGAGACCCAGTACTTC. The V call is TRBV11-2, the J call TRBJ2-5; TRBD2 matches 10 bases. The V gene's germline CDR1 is SGHAT and CDR2 FQNNGV. The length of the CDR3 is 14 residues. After removal of 7 bases from V and 2 bases from J, the junction contained 4 bases not matched to a gene. The whole variable domain, remainder taken from reference TRBV11-2 and TRBJ2-5, is EAGVAQSPRYKIIEKRQSVAFWCNPISGHATLYWYQQILGQGPKLLIQFQNNGVVDDSQLPKDRFSAERLKGVDSTLKIQPAKLEDSAVYLCASTQRGGQETQYFGPGTRLLVL.

This chain's CDR3 is CATSRVLGYNTGELFF. The CDR3 nucleotides are TGTGCCACCAGCAGAGTGTTGGGGTATAACACCGGGGAGCTGTTTTTT. The J gene is TRBJ2-2, the V gene TRBV15, with no clear D. V was clipped by 1 base and J by 2 bases, with 11 bases between them. The CDR3 consists of 16 residues. Germline V gene lookup returns CDR1 LNHNV and CDR2 YYDKDF (reference sequence).

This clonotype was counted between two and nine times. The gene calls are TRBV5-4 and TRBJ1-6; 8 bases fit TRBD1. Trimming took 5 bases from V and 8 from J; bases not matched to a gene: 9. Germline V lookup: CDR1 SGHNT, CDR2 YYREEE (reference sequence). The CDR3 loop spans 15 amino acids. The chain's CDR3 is CASREDRGVYSPLHF. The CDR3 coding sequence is TGTGCCAGCAGGGAAGACAGGGGCGTTTATTCACCCCTCCACTTT.

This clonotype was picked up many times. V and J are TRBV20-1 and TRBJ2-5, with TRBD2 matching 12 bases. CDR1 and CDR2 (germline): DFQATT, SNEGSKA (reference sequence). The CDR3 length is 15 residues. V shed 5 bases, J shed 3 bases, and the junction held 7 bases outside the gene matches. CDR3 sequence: CSAGKWTSGEETQYF. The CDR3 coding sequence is TGCAGTGCTGGCAAGTGGACTAGCGGGGAAGAGACCCAGTACTTC.

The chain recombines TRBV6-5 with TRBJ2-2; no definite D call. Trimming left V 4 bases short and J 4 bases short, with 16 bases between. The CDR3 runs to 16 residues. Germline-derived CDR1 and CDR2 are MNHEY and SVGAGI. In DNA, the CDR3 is TGTGCCAGCAGTTTGGTAAATACCCCGGGCACCGGGGAGCTGTTTTTT. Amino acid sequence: CASSLVNTPGTGELFF.

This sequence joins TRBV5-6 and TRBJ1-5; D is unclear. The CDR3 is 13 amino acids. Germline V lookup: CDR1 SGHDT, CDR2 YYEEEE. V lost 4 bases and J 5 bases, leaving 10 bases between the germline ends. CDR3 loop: CASSLLNDQPQHF. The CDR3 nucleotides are TGTGCCAGCAGCCTCCTGAACGATCAGCCCCAGCATTTT.

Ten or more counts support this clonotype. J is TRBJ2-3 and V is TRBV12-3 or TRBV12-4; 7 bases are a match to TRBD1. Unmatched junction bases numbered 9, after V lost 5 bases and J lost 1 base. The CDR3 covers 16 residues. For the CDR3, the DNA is TGTGCCAGCAGTGTGTATGGGGGACAGCGCACAGATACGCAGTATTTT. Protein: CASSVYGGQRTDTQYF.

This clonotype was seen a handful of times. The CDR3 DNA sequence: TGTGCCAGCAGCTTCCGGGACTCCCCTCTCCGAAGCACAGATACGCAGTATTTT. This encodes CASSFRDSPLRSTDTQYF. The V gene is TRBV5-4, the J gene TRBJ2-3; D perhaps matches TRBD2 (6 bases). CDR3 length: 18 amino acids. Germline V gene data show CDR1 as SGHNT and CDR2 as YYREEE (reference sequence). Trimming cost V 2 bases and J 0 bases, with 19 bases left between them.

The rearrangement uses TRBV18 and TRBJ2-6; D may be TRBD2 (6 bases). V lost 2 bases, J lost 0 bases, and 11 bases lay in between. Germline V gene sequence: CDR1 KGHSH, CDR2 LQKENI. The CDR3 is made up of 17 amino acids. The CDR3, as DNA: TGTGCCAGCTCACCATTGGAGGGTAACTCTGGGGCCAACGTCCTGACTTTC. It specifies CASSPLEGNSGANVLTF.

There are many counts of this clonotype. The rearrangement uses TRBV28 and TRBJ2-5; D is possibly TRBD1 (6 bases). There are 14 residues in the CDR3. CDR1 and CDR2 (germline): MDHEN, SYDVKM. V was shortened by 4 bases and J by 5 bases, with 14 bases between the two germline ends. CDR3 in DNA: TGTGCCAGCAGTTCTAACTCAGGGGTGGAGACCCAGTACTTC. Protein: CASSSNSGVETQYF.

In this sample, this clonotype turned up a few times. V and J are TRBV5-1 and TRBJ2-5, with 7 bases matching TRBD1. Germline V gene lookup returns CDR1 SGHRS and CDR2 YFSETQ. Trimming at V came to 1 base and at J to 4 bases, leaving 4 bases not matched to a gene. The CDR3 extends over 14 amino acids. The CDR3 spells CASSLSGQLETQYF. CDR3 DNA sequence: TGCGCCAGCAGCTTGTCGGGACAGCTAGAGACCCAGTACTTC.

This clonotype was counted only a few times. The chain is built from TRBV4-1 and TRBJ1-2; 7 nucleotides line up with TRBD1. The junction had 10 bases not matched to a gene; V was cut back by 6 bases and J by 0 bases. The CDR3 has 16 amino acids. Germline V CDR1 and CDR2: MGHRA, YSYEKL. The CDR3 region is CASRTATRGTNYGYTF. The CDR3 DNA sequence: TGCGCCAGCAGGACCGCGACCAGGGGGACTAACTATGGCTACACCTTC.

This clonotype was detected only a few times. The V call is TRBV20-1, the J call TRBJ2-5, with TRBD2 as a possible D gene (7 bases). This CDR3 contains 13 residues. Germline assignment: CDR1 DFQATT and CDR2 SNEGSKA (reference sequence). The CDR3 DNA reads TGCAGCGGATATCGGGGGGCAGAAGAGACCCAGTACTTC. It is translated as CSGYRGAEETQYF.

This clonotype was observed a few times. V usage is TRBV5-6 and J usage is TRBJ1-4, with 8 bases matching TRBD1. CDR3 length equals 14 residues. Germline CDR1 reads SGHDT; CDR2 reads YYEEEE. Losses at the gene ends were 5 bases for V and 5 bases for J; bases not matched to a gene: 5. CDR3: CASRQQGGNEKLFF. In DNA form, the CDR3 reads TGTGCCAGCAGGCAACAGGGGGGGAATGAAAAACTGTTTTTT. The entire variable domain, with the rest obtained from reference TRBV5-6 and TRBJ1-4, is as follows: DAGVTQSPTHLIKTRGQQVTLRCSPKSGHDTVSWYQQALGQGPQFIFQYYEEEERQRGNFPDRFSGHQFPNYSSELNVNALLLGDSALYLCASRQQGGNEKLFFGSGTQLSVL.

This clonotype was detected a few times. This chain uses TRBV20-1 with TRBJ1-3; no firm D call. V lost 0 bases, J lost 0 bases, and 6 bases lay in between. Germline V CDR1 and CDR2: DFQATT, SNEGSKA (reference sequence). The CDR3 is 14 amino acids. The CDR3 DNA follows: TGCAGTGCTAGAGACAGCAACTCTGGAAACACCATATATTTT. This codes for CSARDSNSGNTIYF.

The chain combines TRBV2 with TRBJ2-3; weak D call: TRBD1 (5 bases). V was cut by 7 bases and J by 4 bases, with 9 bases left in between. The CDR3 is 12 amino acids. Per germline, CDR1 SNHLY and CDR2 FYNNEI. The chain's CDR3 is CASIGVADTQYF. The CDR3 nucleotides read TGTGCCAGCATAGGGGTAGCAGATACGCAGTATTTT.

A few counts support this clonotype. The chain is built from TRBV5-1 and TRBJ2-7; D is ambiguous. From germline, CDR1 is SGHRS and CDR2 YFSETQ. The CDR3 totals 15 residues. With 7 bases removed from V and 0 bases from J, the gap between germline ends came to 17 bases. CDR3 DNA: TGCGCCAGCTCCCCCCGCGGCTGGGCCTCCTACGAGCAGTACTTC. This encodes CASSPRGWASYEQYF.

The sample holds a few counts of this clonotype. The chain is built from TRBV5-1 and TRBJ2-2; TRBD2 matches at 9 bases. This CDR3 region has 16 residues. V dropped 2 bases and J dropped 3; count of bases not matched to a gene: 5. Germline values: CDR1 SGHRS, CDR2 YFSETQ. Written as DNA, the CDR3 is TGCGCCAGCAGCTTACCAGCGGGGGGTGACACCGGGGAGCTGTTTTTT. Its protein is CASSLPAGGDTGELFF.

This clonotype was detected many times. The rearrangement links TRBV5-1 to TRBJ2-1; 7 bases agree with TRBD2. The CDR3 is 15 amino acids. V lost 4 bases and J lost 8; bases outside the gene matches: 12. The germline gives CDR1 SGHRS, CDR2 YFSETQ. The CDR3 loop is CASSRGGPRGDEQFF. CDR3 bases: TGCGCCAGCAGCCGAGGCGGGCCTCGGGGGGATGAGCAGTTCTTC.

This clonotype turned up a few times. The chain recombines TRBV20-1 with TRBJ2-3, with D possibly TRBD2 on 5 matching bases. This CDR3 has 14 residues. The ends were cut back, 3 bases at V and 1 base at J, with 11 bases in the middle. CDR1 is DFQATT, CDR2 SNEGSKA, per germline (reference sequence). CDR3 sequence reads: CSASDSAGTDTQYF. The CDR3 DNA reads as TGCAGTGCTAGTGATAGCGCCGGCACAGATACGCAGTATTTT.

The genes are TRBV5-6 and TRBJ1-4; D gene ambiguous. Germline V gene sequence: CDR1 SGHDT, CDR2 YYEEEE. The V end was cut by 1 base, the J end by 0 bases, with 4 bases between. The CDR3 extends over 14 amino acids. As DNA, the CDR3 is TGTGCCAGCAGCTTGATTGCAACTAATGAAAAACTGTTTTTT. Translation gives CASSLIATNEKLFF.